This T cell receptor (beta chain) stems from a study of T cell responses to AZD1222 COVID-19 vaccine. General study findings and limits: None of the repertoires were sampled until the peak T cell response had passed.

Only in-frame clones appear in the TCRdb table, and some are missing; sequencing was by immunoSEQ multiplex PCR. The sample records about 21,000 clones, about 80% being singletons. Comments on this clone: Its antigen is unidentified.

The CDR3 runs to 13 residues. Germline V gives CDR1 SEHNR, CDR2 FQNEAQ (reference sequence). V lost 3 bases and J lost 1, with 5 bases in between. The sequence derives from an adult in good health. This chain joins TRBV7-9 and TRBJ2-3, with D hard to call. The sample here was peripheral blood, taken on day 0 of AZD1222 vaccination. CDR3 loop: CASSFLGTDTQYF. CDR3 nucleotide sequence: TGTGCCAGCAGCTTCCTGGGCACAGATACGCAGTATTTT.